What follows are 26 T cell receptor beta chains derived from one specimen sequenced in a study of blood T cell repertoires in COVID-19. TCRdb's table, derived via immunoSEQ multiplex PCR, lists solely in-frame clones and lacks some. The sample has approximately 34,000 clones; over 70% are singletons. The sequenced sample consisted of peripheral blood. All receptors derive from a human donor in a cohort sampled during active COVID-19.

This clone has just one count. The rearrangement joins TRBV28 to TRBJ1-3; D is undetermined. The germline V and J ends were trimmed by 5 bases and 3 bases, with 11 bases remaining between them. Per germline, CDR1 MDHEN and CDR2 SYDVKM. This CDR3 has 14 amino acids. The CDR3: CASSPNSYGNTIYF. The DNA for the CDR3 is TGTGCCAGCAGTCCGAACAGTTATGGAAACACCATATATTTT.

J is TRBJ2-1 and V is TRBV6-2 or TRBV6-3; D is possibly TRBD1 (6 bases). The CDR3 totals 13 residues. With 4 bases removed from V and 7 bases from J, the gap between germline ends came to 11 bases. Germline lookup yields CDR1 MNHEY and CDR2 SVGEGT. The CDR3: CASSSIRGNEQFF. In DNA, the CDR3 is TGTGCCAGCAGTTCCATAAGGGGGAATGAGCAGTTCTTC.

The DNA of the CDR3 is TGTGCCAGCAGCCAAGGGTCGGGGGAGTTGCAGTTCTTC. Protein sequence: CASSQGSGELQFF. This rearrangement joins TRBV3-1 (or the pseudogene TRBV3-2) to TRBJ2-1, with a possible D match to TRBD2 (6 bases). The CDR3 extends over 13 amino acids. Deletions cut 1 base from V and 12 bases from J, with 13 bases between. Germline lookup yields CDR1 LGHDT and CDR2 YNNKEL (reference sequence).

The gene calls are TRBV30 and TRBJ2-7, with D hard to call. This CDR3 has 11 residues. Germline lookup yields CDR1 GTSNPN and CDR2 SVGIG (reference sequence). The DNA of the CDR3 is TGTGGGGCAGGTAACTCCTACGAGCAGTACTTC. Protein product: CGAGNSYEQYF.

This clone was observed a handful of times. This rearrangement joins TRBV4-1 to TRBJ1-2; D ambiguous. Trimming left V 1 base short and J 2 bases short, with 5 bases between. Germline V gives CDR1 MGHRA, CDR2 YSYEKL. The CDR3 length is 13 residues. Written as DNA, the CDR3 is TGCGCCAGCAGCCAAGGCCAGAACTATGGCTACACCTTC. Protein sequence: CASSQGQNYGYTF.

In its sample, this clone was seen a few times. The chain has TRBV6-2 or TRBV6-3 and TRBJ1-2; no firm D call. The V end lost 6 bases, the J end lost 4 bases, and 12 bases lay between the germline ends. Germline V CDR1 and CDR2: MNHEY, SVGEGT. CDR3 size: 13 residues. CDR3 sequence (DNA): TGTGCCAGCAGCGGCCGACACCTCTATGGCTACACCTTC. It is translated as CASSGRHLYGYTF.

The V call is TRBV28, the J call TRBJ2-1, with 11 bases lining up with TRBD2. The CDR3 runs 16 residues. In germline, CDR1 is MDHEN, CDR2 SYDVKM. Trimming took 4 bases from V and 3 from J; bases not matched to a gene: 5. The CDR3 loop is CASSSSGRPNYNEQFF. Written as DNA, the CDR3 is TGTGCCAGCAGTTCTAGCGGGAGGCCTAACTACAATGAGCAGTTCTTC.

The gene calls are TRBV27 and TRBJ2-7, with TRBD1 matching 12 bases. Germline values: CDR1 MNHEY, CDR2 SMNVEV (reference sequence). CDR3 size: 17 residues. The trim removed 3 bases at V and 0 bases at J, leaving 6 bases unmatched. CDR3 in DNA: TGTGCCAGCAGTTTGTTGCGGGGACAGGGGGCCTCCTACGAGCAGTACTTC. Its protein is CASSLLRGQGASYEQYF.

The rearrangement links TRBV14 to TRBJ2-3; D perhaps matches TRBD2 (6 bases). V lost 5 bases and J lost 0, with 15 bases in between. Germline CDR1 is SGHDN and CDR2 is FVKESK. The CDR3 consists of 16 residues. DNA of the CDR3: TGTGCCAGCAGCAAAAGGGACGGACTAAGCACAGATACGCAGTATTTT. Its translation: CASSKRDGLSTDTQYF.

This chain connects TRBV6-5 to TRBJ1-6; D is uncertain. The germline CDR1 and CDR2 sequences are MNHEY and SVGAGI. This CDR3 region has 15 residues. V lost 2 bases to trimming and J lost 7 bases, with 12 bases between them. For the CDR3, the DNA is TGTGCCAGCAGTTACGGCCAGACTGACAATTCACCCCTCCACTTT. It yields the protein CASSYGQTDNSPLHF.

This clone was recorded once. This chain uses TRBV28 with TRBJ2-2; D is perhaps TRBD1 (6 bases). The CDR3 is made up of 15 amino acids. V lost 5 bases and J 2 bases, leaving 12 bases between the germline ends. The germline V gene has CDR1 MDHEN and CDR2 SYDVKM. The CDR3 here is CASSTDRLNTGELFF. The CDR3 DNA is TGTGCCAGCAGTACCGACAGGCTAAACACCGGGGAGCTGTTTTTT.

This chain links TRBV19 with TRBJ1-5; D is possibly TRBD1 (5 bases). With 5 bases removed from V and 3 bases from J, the gap between germline ends came to 17 bases. This CDR3 comprises 16 residues. Germline values: CDR1 LNHDA, CDR2 SQIVND (reference sequence). CDR3 amino acids: CASSLTAGTLNQPQHF. The CDR3 DNA sequence: TGTGCCAGTAGTCTTACGGCAGGGACTCTCAATCAGCCCCAGCATTTT.

The chain carries TRBV27 and TRBJ2-1; 12 positions agree with TRBD1. Looked up from germline, CDR1 is MNHEY and CDR2 is SMNVEV (reference sequence). V trimming: 5 bases; J trimming: 5 bases; junction bases outside the gene matches: 4. CDR3 length: 15 amino acids. CDR3 sequence reads: CASSLRDRGHNEQFF. The DNA for the CDR3 is TGTGCCAGCAGTCTCCGGGACAGGGGGCACAATGAGCAGTTCTTC.

The V call is TRBV5-1, the J call TRBJ2-1, with a tentative D call TRBD2 (6 bases). The CDR3 consists of 12 residues. Looked up from germline, CDR1 is SGHRS and CDR2 is YFSETQ. The V gene lost 4 bases and the J gene lost 12 bases, with 14 bases spanning the gap. CDR3 coding DNA: TGCGCCAGCAGCCCCGAGGGAGGTACGCAGTTCTTC. Its protein product is CASSPEGGTQFF.

This clone was seen once. The rearrangement uses TRBV18 and TRBJ1-3; D unclear. Trimming took 3 bases from V and 4 from J, leaving 13 bases between them. CDR1 and CDR2 (germline): KGHSH, LQKENI. This CDR3 region has 15 residues. The CDR3 coding sequence is TGTGCCAGCTCACCTAGTCCGACGGAGGGAAACACCATATATTTT. Protein sequence: CASSPSPTEGNTIYF. The variable domain in full, completed from reference TRBV18 and TRBJ1-3, reads NAGVMQNPRHLVRRRGQEARLRCSPMKGHSHVYWYRQLPEEGLKFMVYLQKENIIDESGMPKERFSAEFPKEGPSILRIQQVVRGDSAAYFCASSPSPTEGNTIYFGEGSWLTVV.

This rearrangement joins TRBV7-2 to TRBJ2-2; TRBD2 agrees at 12 bases. With 5 bases clipped from V and 3 bases from J, the junction kept 4 bases outside the gene matches. Germline V gene lookup returns CDR1 SGHTA and CDR2 FQGNSA. The CDR3 sequence is 16 residues long. The CDR3 DNA reads TGTGCCAGCAGCCCAGGACTAGCGGGGTACACCGGGGAGCTGTTTTTT. Translated: CASSPGLAGYTGELFF.

This clone showed up just a few times. The V call is TRBV7-9, the J call TRBJ2-5; TRBD1 matches 8 bases. There are 15 residues in the CDR3. J was trimmed by 2 bases and V by 6 bases; bases with no gene match: 8. Germline CDR1 and CDR2: SEHNR and FQNEAQ (reference sequence). In nucleotides, the CDR3 is TGTGCCAGCAGTCAGGGGGCCGCAGGACAAGAGACCCAGTACTTC. This codes for CASSQGAAGQETQYF.

The chain employs TRBV19 and TRBJ1-2, with TRBD1 as a possible D gene (6 bases). This CDR3 region has 15 residues. V was clipped by 5 bases and J by 8 bases, with 21 bases between them. Germline loops: CDR1 LNHDA, CDR2 SQIVND (reference sequence). As DNA, the CDR3 is TGTGCCAGTAGTCGGGACATGACCCCTTCGAAAGGCTACACCTTC. This sequence encodes CASSRDMTPSKGYTF.

The J gene is TRBJ2-2, the V gene TRBV7-9; D gene ambiguous. V lost 3 bases and J 8 bases, leaving 10 bases between the germline ends. The CDR3 length is 13 residues. From germline, CDR1 is SEHNR and CDR2 FQNEAQ (reference sequence). The CDR3 nucleotides read TGTGCCAGCAGCTTGGATACTACAGGGGAGCTGTTTTTT. Translated: CASSLDTTGELFF.

The chain has TRBV12-5 and TRBJ1-5; perhaps TRBD1 as D (5 bases). CDR3 length equals 20 residues. The germline V gene encodes CDR1 LGHNT and CDR2 FRNRAP. Deletions cut 2 bases from V and 5 bases from J, with 28 bases between. The CDR3 spells CASGLSPKDLYSVGHQPQHF. In DNA, the CDR3 is TGTGCTAGTGGTTTGTCCCCTAAGGATCTTTACTCAGTGGGGCATCAGCCCCAGCATTTT.

This chain links TRBV27 with TRBJ2-2; 7 bases are shared with TRBD2. CDR1 is MNHEY and CDR2 is SMNVEV in the germline V gene (reference sequence). The CDR3 consists of 16 residues. Germline trimming cut 5 bases from V and 7 bases from J; bases unmatched to any gene: 13. CDR3: CASSPAGGTGIGELFF. The CDR3 coding sequence is TGTGCCAGCAGTCCGGCCGGGGGGACCGGGATCGGGGAGCTGTTTTTT.

This CDR3 reads CASIQGGVGTQYF. Here the CDR3 DNA reads TGTGCCAGCATCCAAGGAGGAGTCGGTACGCAGTATTTT. V and J are TRBV6-5 and TRBJ2-3; a weak D match, TRBD2 (5 bases). V lost 7 bases to trimming and J lost 8 bases, with 16 bases between them. Per the germline V gene, CDR1 is MNHEY and CDR2 is SVGAGI. This CDR3 is built from 13 residues.

J is TRBJ1-5 and V is TRBV25-1; D is perhaps TRBD1 (6 bases). CDR1 is MGHDK, CDR2 SYGVNS, per germline. Trimming took off 10 bases at V and 3 bases at J, with 19 bases between the two ends. The CDR3 length is 15 residues. The CDR3 DNA is TGTGCCAACAAGCGACGGGGACACCACAATCAGCCCCAGCATTTT. Its protein product is CANKRRGHHNQPQHF.

V is TRBV5-1 and J is TRBJ2-7, with 11 positions matching TRBD2. This CDR3 is 16 amino acids long. The V gene's germline CDR1 is SGHRS and CDR2 YFSETQ. J lost 9 bases, V lost 0 bases, and 11 bases had no gene match. The CDR3 coding sequence is TGCGCCAGCAGCTTGGCACCGGGACTAGCGGCCGACGGGCAGTACTTC. Translating gives CASSLAPGLAADGQYF.

The rearrangement links TRBV20-1 to TRBJ2-7, with D perhaps matching TRBD1 (5 bases). This CDR3 comprises 12 residues. Trimming left V 3 bases short and J 3 bases short, with 9 bases between. Per germline, CDR1 DFQATT and CDR2 SNEGSKA (reference sequence). The CDR3 DNA is TGCAGTGCTAGTACAGGAGTCTACGAGCAGTACTTC. This encodes CSASTGVYEQYF.

The chain carries TRBV21-1 and TRBJ1-5; the DNA was not compared with TRBD1, the D call given in the table. TRBV21-1 is a pseudogene. The CDR3 length is 14 residues. CDR3 protein: CASREGALNQPQHF. The CDR3 nucleotides read TGTGCCAGCCGAGAGGGGGCGTTGAATCAGCCCCAGCATTTT.